Each of the 10 T cell receptor beta chains below was sequenced from the same sample in a study of cytomegalovirus exposure and HLA in healthy donors (dated by TCRdb to about 2017). Library creation used the immunoSEQ multiplex PCR assay. TCRdb mirrors the immuneACCESS table, restricted to in-frame sequences. Some clones are absent from its copies; in checked studies, under half trace to an unresolved V gene, and the reason for the others is unknown. This sample holds around 300,000 clones; around 90% were observed only once. The leading ten clones occupy approximately 1.1% of the sample. The sample taken for sequencing was PBMCs. The source is a woman in her twenties or thirties in good health and CMV-seropositive.

This clone came up a few times. This chain connects TRBV7-2 to TRBJ1-2; D remains ambiguous. Germline loops: CDR1 SGHTA, CDR2 FQGNSA. The ends were cut back, 1 base at V and 4 bases at J, with 13 bases in the middle. This CDR3 is built from 15 residues. The CDR3 spells CASSLVLGGSYGYTF. CDR3 coding DNA: TGTGCCAGCAGCTTAGTTTTGGGCGGTAGCTATGGCTACACCTTC.

The chain couples TRBV5-8 to TRBJ2-7; the match to TRBD1 covers 10 bases. Germline values: CDR1 SGHTS, CDR2 YDEGEE. This CDR3 spans 14 amino acids. J lost 6 bases, V lost 2 bases, and 5 bases had no gene match. CDR3 in amino acids: CASSFDRGLREQYF. Written as DNA, the CDR3 is TGTGCCAGCAGCTTTGACAGGGGGCTGCGCGAGCAGTACTTC.

This rearrangement joins TRBV14 to TRBJ1-2; D remains unclear. V lost 0 bases and J lost 2, with 10 bases in between. The germline V gene has CDR1 SGHDN and CDR2 FVKESK. CDR3 length: 15 amino acids. The CDR3 region has the DNA TGTGCCAGCAGCCAAGATCTAAGGCGAAACTATGGCTACACCTTC. Its protein product is CASSQDLRRNYGYTF.

The chain employs TRBV2 and TRBJ2-7; 8 nucleotides match TRBD1. With 4 bases clipped from V and 4 bases from J, the junction kept 9 bases outside the gene matches. The CDR3 has 15 residues. Germline values: CDR1 SNHLY, CDR2 FYNNEI. Here the CDR3 DNA reads TGTGCCAGCAGTGTAGCCGGTGACAGGGGATACGAGCAGTACTTC. It translates to CASSVAGDRGYEQYF.

The chain joins TRBV29-1 to TRBJ2-1; the match to TRBD2 covers 10 bases. The trim removed 4 bases at V and 4 bases at J, leaving 13 bases unmatched. Germline assignment: CDR1 SQVTM and CDR2 ANQGSEA. The CDR3 is 17 residues long. The CDR3: CSVASGGSPLNYNEQFF. Here the CDR3 DNA reads TGCAGCGTTGCTAGCGGGGGAAGTCCGTTAAATTACAATGAGCAGTTCTTC.

The CDR3: CASSPLGGSDYEQYF. For the CDR3, the DNA is TGTGCCAGCAGTCCTCTCGGCGGGTCAGACTACGAGCAGTACTTC. The chain has TRBV28 and TRBJ2-7, with D perhaps TRBD2 (5 bases). The CDR3 runs to 15 residues. Germline-derived CDR1 and CDR2 are MDHEN and SYDVKM. The germline V and J ends were trimmed by 5 bases and 3 bases, with 17 bases remaining between them.

The rearrangement links TRBV11-2 to TRBJ1-4; 9 nucleotides match TRBD1. The CDR3 totals 15 residues. Germline loops: CDR1 SGHAT, CDR2 FQNNGV. V lost 1 base, J lost 8 bases, and 5 bases stayed unmatched. CDR3 sequence: CASSLGGTGFEKLFF. As DNA, the CDR3 is TGTGCCAGCAGCTTAGGGGGGACAGGGTTCGAAAAACTGTTTTTT.

V and J are TRBV4-1 and TRBJ2-3; no clear D. Deletions cut 1 base from V and 6 bases from J, with 2 bases between. Germline V CDR1 and CDR2: MGHRA, YSYEKL. The CDR3 totals 11 residues. CDR3 nucleotides: TGCGCCAGCAGCCAAGGTGATACGCAGTATTTT. As protein: CASSQGDTQYF.

DNA for the CDR3: TGTGCCAGCAGCCCCCCCCGACAGCTCACAGATACGCAGTATTTT. Translation: CASSPPRQLTDTQYF. The chain uses TRBV5-4 and TRBJ2-3, with D possibly being TRBD1 (5 bases). Looked up from germline, CDR1 is SGHNT and CDR2 is YYREEE (reference sequence). This CDR3 has 15 amino acids. V was pared by 4 bases and J by 2 bases, with 14 bases between.

This chain uses TRBV6-1 with TRBJ1-5, with a weak D call TRBD1 (5 bases). Per the germline V gene, CDR1 is MNHNS and CDR2 is SASEGT. The CDR3 has 15 amino acids. Trimming removed 3 bases at V and 1 base at J, with 10 bases between. Here the CDR3 reads CASSEVDKSNQPQHF. CDR3 nucleotides: TGTGCCAGCAGTGAGGTGGACAAGAGCAATCAGCCCCAGCATTTT.